The rows below give T cell receptor beta chains drawn from one sample of a study of T cells in Graves' hyperthyroidism and ophthalmopathy. TCRdb reprocessed the multiplex PCR reads via MiXCR and lists one record per CDR3 protein. The sample holds about 350,000 distinct CDR3 sequences, roughly 13% seen once. Sequenced: blood. Receptors originate from a woman in her thirties with Graves' hyperthyroidism. Both conserved end residues are part of each CDR3.

TRBV4-1	TRBJ1-2	CASSPVLTQYGYTF
TRBV28	TRBJ1-1	CASSLLPGQNTEAFF
TRBV20-1	TRBJ2-5	CSAFRTGGETQYF
TRBV7-9	TRBJ1-6	CASSHRTGASDSPLHF
TRBV10-3	TRBJ1-2	CAISESGLNYGYTF
TRBV20-1	TRBJ2-2	CSASRREEGTGELFF
TRBV2	TRBJ1-3	CASIGRDTIYF
TRBV14	TRBJ1-1	CASSLVWGAEAFF
TRBV3-1	TRBJ1-2	CASSQDQTGHGGYTF
TRBV7-2	TRBJ2-1	CASSLERGTYNEQFF
TRBV2	TRBJ2-5	CASTGGAETQYF
TRBV12-3/TRBV12-4	TRBJ2-1	CASSFEFHNEQFF
TRBV20-1	TRBJ2-1	CSASPTGTGFNEQFF
TRBV20-1	TRBJ2-3	CSASGRTDTQYF
TRBV19	TRBJ2-1	CASSIRGASLFF
TRBV5-1	TRBJ1-5	CASSLDADQPQHF
TRBV30	TRBJ2-2	CAWSVGIGPDTGELFF
TRBV20-1	TRBJ1-6	CSAPIGQGYSPLHF
TRBV19	TRBJ1-5	CASRQGSQPQHF
TRBV28	TRBJ1-4	CATTRQGVTNEKLFF
TRBV3-1	TRBJ1-4	CASRTGTGLSPTEKLFF
TRBV11-2	TRBJ2-1	CASSLAANTYNEQFF
TRBV2	TRBJ2-5	CASRAEQVRQETQYF
TRBV12-3/TRBV12-4	TRBJ2-1	CASSLQGLSAYNEQFF
TRBV7-8	TRBJ2-1	CASSTRWGNEQFF
TRBV19	TRBJ2-3	CASSIDVDRAGTDTQYF